The next 6 T cell receptor beta chains were all read from a single sample in a study of control samples from healthy donors and cancer patients. The protocol was immunoSEQ multiplex PCR, while the TCRdb copy is restricted to in-frame clones and leaves out a portion. The sample totals roughly 200,000 clones. The specimen was blood. The receptor set was obtained from a woman aged 25 to 39 in good health.

This chain links TRBV4-1 with TRBJ1-6; D unresolved. The CDR3 has 18 amino acids. The germline V gene encodes CDR1 MGHRA and CDR2 YSYEKL. V lost 1 base and J lost 5, with 18 bases in between. The CDR3 sequence: CASSQASAREVNNSPLHF. The CDR3, as DNA: TGCGCCAGCAGCCAAGCATCTGCCCGGGAGGTAAATAATTCACCCCTCCACTTT.

The gene calls are TRBV5-4 and TRBJ1-2; maybe TRBD1 (5 bases). With 0 bases removed from V and 8 bases from J, the gap between germline ends came to 14 bases. This CDR3 comprises 14 residues. CDR1 is SGHNT and CDR2 is YYREEE in the germline V gene (reference sequence). CDR3 in DNA: TGTGCCAGCAGCTTGGTTACGGCCAGGGCCGGCTACACCTTC. Amino acid sequence: CASSLVTARAGYTF.

The rearrangement uses TRBV29-1 and TRBJ1-1; D possibly corresponds to TRBD1 (5 bases). Per germline, CDR1 SQVTM and CDR2 ANQGSEA. With 6 bases removed from V and 0 bases from J, the gap between germline ends came to 11 bases. The CDR3 contains 13 residues. CDR3 protein: CSVQTVLNTEAFF. The CDR3, as DNA: TGCAGCGTCCAGACAGTTCTGAACACTGAAGCTTTCTTT.

The chain carries TRBV7-2 and TRBJ1-2; D is perhaps TRBD1 (5 bases). Trimming stripped 5 bases from V and 7 bases from J, with 8 bases between. The V gene's germline CDR1 is SGHTA and CDR2 FQGNSA. This CDR3 is 11 amino acids long. The CDR3 loop is CASSERGGYTF. For the CDR3, the DNA is TGTGCCAGCAGCGAGAGGGGTGGCTACACCTTC. Full variable domain (rest looked up from reference TRBV7-2 and TRBJ1-2): GAGVSQSPSNKVTEKGKDVELRCDPISGHTALYWYRQSLGQGLEFLIYFQGNSAPDKSGLPSDRFSAERTGGSVSTLTIQRTQQEDSAVYLCASSERGGYTFGSGTRLTVV.

The V and J genes are TRBV5-1 and TRBJ1-1; D perhaps matches TRBD1 (5 bases). This CDR3 comprises 13 residues. Trimming cost V 1 base and J 7 bases, with 11 bases left between them. CDR1 and CDR2 (germline): SGHRS, YFSETQ. CDR3 residues: CASSLLGENEAFF. In DNA, the CDR3 is TGCGCCAGCAGCTTGCTGGGGGAAAATGAAGCTTTCTTT.

The chain joins TRBV9 to TRBJ1-1; D uncertain. V was shortened by 1 base and J by 5 bases, with 12 bases between the two germline ends. The V gene's germline CDR1 is SGDLS and CDR2 YYNGEE. The CDR3 loop spans 14 amino acids. This CDR3 is CASSVSSGETEAFF. The CDR3 coding sequence is TGTGCCAGCAGCGTATCTAGCGGGGAAACTGAAGCTTTCTTT.